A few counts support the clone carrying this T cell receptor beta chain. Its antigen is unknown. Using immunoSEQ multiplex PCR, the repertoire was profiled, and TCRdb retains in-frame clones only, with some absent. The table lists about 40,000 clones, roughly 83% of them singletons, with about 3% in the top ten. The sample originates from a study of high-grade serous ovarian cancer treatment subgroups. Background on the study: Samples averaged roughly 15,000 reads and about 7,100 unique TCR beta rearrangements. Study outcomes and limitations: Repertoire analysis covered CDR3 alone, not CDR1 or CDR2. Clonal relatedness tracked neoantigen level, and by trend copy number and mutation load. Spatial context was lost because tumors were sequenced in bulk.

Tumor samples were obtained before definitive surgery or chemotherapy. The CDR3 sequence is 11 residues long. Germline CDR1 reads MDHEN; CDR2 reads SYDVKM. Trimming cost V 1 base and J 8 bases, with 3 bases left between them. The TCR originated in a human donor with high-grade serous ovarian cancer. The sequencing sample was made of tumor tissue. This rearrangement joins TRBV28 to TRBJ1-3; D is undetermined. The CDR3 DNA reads TGTGCCAGCAGTTTATTTGACACCATATATTTT. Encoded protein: CASSLFDTIYF. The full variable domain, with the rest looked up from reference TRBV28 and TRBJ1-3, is DVKVTQSSRYLVKRTGEKVFLECVQDMDHENMFWYRQDPGLGLRLIYFSYDVKMKEKGDIPEGYSVSREKKERFSLILESASTNQTSMYLCASSLFDTIYFGEGSWLTVV.